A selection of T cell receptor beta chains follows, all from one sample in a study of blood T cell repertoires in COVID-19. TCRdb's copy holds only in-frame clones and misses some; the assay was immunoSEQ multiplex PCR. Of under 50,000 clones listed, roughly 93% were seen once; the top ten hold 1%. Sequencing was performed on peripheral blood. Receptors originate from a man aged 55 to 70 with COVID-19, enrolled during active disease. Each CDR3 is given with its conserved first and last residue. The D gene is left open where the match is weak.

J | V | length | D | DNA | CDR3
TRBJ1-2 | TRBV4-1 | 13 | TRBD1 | TGCGCCAGCAGACAGGGGGCTAACTATGGCTACACCTTC | CASRQGANYGYTF
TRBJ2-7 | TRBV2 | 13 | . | TGTGCCAGCAGCAAAACAACCCCCCCCGTCCAGTACTTC | CASSKTTPPVQYF
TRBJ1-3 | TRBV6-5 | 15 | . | TGTGCCGCATCTGAGCGTGAATTCTCTGGAAACACCATATATTTT | CAASEREFSGNTIYF
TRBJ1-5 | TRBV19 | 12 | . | TGTGCCAGTTCACACAGCAATCAGCCCCAGCATTTT | CASSHSNQPQHF
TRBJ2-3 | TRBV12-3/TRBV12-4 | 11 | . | TGTGCCAGCCTAAACGCGGATACGCAGTATTTT | CASLNADTQYF
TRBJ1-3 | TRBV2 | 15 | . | TGTGCCAGCAGTGAGGTCAGGTCCTCTGGAAACACCATATATTTT | CASSEVRSSGNTIYF
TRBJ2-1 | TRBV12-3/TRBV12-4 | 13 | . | TGTGCCAGCAGTTTACATCAATACAATGAGCAGTTCTTC | CASSLHQYNEQFF
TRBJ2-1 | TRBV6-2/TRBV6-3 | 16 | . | TGTGCCAGCAGTTACTCGGCGGAGGTCTCCTACAATGAGCAGTTCTTC | CASSYSAEVSYNEQFF
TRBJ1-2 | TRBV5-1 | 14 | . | TGCGCCAGCAGCTCGACGGGAGGGAACTATGGCTACACCTTC | CASSSTGGNYGYTF
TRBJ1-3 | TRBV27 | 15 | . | TGTGCCAGCAGTTTACGGGGGGCGAACGGAAACACCATATATTTT | CASSLRGANGNTIYF